Presented here are 8 T cell receptor beta chains from one specimen sequenced in a study of T-cell memory formation after mild COVID-19. TCRdb ran MiXCR on the 5' RACE reads and lists one entry per CDR3 protein. The table includes fewer than 400,000 distinct CDR3 sequences, 10% to 15% detected once. Sequencing used PBMCs or a T cell subset sorted from them (not recorded which). Receptors were obtained from a man younger than 30 who had mild COVID-19 (a few samples of this study predate the infection). Cell type and time point are not known.

This clonotype was observed many times. The gene calls are TRBV12-3 or TRBV12-4 and TRBJ2-7, with TRBD2 matching 10 bases. J lost 0 bases, V lost 1 base, and 6 bases had no gene match. This CDR3 spans 17 amino acids. In nucleotides, the CDR3 is TGTGCCAGCAGTTTAGTTCTGGGACTAGCGTACTCCTACGAGCAGTACTTC. As protein: CASSLVLGLAYSYEQYF.

This clonotype appeared many times. The chain uses TRBV4-3 and TRBJ2-2; maybe TRBD1 (6 bases). V gave up 6 bases and J gave up 3 bases, with 17 bases separating them. The CDR3 length is 16 residues. CDR1 LGHNA and CDR2 YSLEER come from the germline V gene. The CDR3 bases are TGCGCCAGCAGTCTGATCGGGGCAGGGGACACCGGGGAGCTGTTTTTT. Translation gives CASSLIGAGDTGELFF.

There are many counts of this clonotype. The gene calls are TRBV7-9 and TRBJ2-3; TRBD2 aligns across 13 bases. Trimming at V came to 7 bases and at J to 5 bases, leaving 12 bases not matched to a gene. Germline CDR1 reads SEHNR; CDR2 reads FQNEAQ (reference sequence). This CDR3 contains 17 residues. CDR3 sequence reads: CASTKRTSGGLVDTQYF. The CDR3 region has the DNA TGTGCCAGCACCAAGCGGACTAGCGGGGGATTGGTAGATACGCAGTATTTT.

This clonotype occurred many times. CDR3 amino acids: CASSLVGNQPQHF. CDR3 nucleotides: TGTGCCAGCAGCTTAGTGGGGAATCAGCCCCAGCATTTT. The chain combines TRBV7-2 with TRBJ1-5; D is unclear. The CDR3 is made up of 13 amino acids. CDR1 SGHTA and CDR2 FQGNSA come from the germline V gene. The germline V and J ends were trimmed by 1 base and 4 bases, with 5 bases remaining between them. The full variable domain, in which reference TRBV7-2 and TRBJ1-5 provide the parts outside the CDR3, is GAGVSQSPSNKVTEKGKDVELRCDPISGHTALYWYRQSLGQGLEFLIYFQGNSAPDKSGLPSDRFSAERTGGSVSTLTIQRTQQEDSAVYLCASSLVGNQPQHFGDGTRLSIL.

This clonotype was counted only a few times. The chain has TRBV4-3 and TRBJ2-7, with 9 bases aligning to TRBD1. The CDR3 is 14 residues long. The J segment lost 6 bases and the V segment lost 4 bases, leaving 7 bases of the junction unmatched. CDR1 LGHNA and CDR2 YSLEER come from the germline V gene. The CDR3 DNA sequence: TGCGCCAGCAGCCTCGTAACAGGGGGCGGCGAGCAGTACTTC. Translating gives CASSLVTGGGEQYF.

This clonotype was recorded a few times. CDR3 sequence: CASRAPDRLTNEQFF. The CDR3 DNA follows: TGTGCCAGCAGAGCCCCGGACAGGCTAACTAATGAGCAGTTCTTC. V and J are TRBV6-6 and TRBJ2-1; 7 bases map to TRBD1. The CDR3 length is 15 residues. The J segment lost 7 bases and the V segment lost 6 bases, leaving 12 bases of the junction unmatched. CDR1 is MNHNY and CDR2 is SVGAGI in the germline V gene (reference sequence).

Only a few counts were recorded for this clonotype. CDR3 sequence (DNA): TGTGCCAGCAGGGTGGTGGAGCAGTTCTTC. It codes for CASRVVEQFF. V is TRBV2 and J is TRBJ2-1, with no clear D. Trimming pared 6 bases from V and 10 bases from J, leaving 7 bases between. Germline assignment: CDR1 SNHLY and CDR2 FYNNEI. The CDR3 extends over 10 amino acids.

This chain joins TRBV18 and TRBJ1-2; D gene unclear. The germline gives CDR1 KGHSH, CDR2 LQKENI. Trimming shortened V by 3 bases and J by 3 bases, and 8 bases separated the two germline ends. CDR3 size: 13 residues. In DNA, the CDR3 is TGTGCCAGCTCACCCAGGCGTGACTATGGCTACACCTTC. Translating it yields CASSPRRDYGYTF.